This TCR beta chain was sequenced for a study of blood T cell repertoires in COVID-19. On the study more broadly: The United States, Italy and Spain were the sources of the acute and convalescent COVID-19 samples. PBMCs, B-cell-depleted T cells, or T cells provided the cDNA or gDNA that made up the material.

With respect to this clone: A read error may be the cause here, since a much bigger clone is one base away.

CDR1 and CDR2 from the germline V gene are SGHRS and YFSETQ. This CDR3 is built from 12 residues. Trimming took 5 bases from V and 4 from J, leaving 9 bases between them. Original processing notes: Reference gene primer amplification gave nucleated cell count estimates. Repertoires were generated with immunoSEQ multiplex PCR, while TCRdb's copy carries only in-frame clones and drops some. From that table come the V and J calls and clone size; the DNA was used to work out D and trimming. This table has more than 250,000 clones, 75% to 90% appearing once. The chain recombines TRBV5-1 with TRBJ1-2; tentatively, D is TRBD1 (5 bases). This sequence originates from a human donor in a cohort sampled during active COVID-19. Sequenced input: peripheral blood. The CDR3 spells CASSPDTYGYTF. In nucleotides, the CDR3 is TGCGCCAGCAGTCCGGACACCTATGGCTACACCTTC.